A single sample gave rise to the 25 T cell receptor beta chains below, sequenced in a study of blood T cell repertoires in COVID-19. TCRdb keeps only in-frame clones here, not all; method: immunoSEQ multiplex PCR. The sample yields 140,000 to 150,000 clones, approximately 90% seen once. The sequenced sample was PBMCs or T cells enriched from blood (not recorded which). The receptors here all came from a man aged 50-60 years who had recovered from COVID-19.

V and J are TRBV11-3 and TRBJ2-3; D call uncertain. Germline V lookup: CDR1 SGHNT, CDR2 YENEEA. The CDR3 has 12 amino acids. The V end was cut by 0 bases, the J end by 5 bases, with 3 bases between. The CDR3 nucleotides are TGTGCCAGCAGCTTAGATAGAGATACGCAGTATTTT. Protein: CASSLDRDTQYF.

This clone was found once. The gene calls are TRBV18 and TRBJ1-3; TRBD1 agrees at 8 bases. J lost 4 bases, V lost 3 bases, and 14 bases had no gene match. The CDR3 runs to 18 residues. Germline assignment: CDR1 KGHSH and CDR2 LQKENI. CDR3 sequence reads: CASSPWTGHASGGNTIYF. Written as DNA, the CDR3 is TGTGCCAGCTCACCGTGGACAGGGCACGCGTCGGGGGGAAACACCATATATTTT.

A few counts support this clone. The rearrangement uses TRBV2 and TRBJ2-7; tentative D call: TRBD1 (5 bases). V dropped 5 bases and J dropped 6 bases, with 11 bases sitting between them. Per the germline V gene, CDR1 is SNHLY and CDR2 is FYNNEI. This CDR3 contains 12 residues. The CDR3 sequence: CASSTAGFEQYV. The CDR3 DNA is TGTGCCAGCAGTACTGCAGGGTTCGAGCAGTACGTC.

This clone was seen a single time. This chain uses TRBV4-1 with TRBJ1-5; 7 bases line up with TRBD1. The CDR3 extends over 13 amino acids. The V segment lost 5 bases and the J segment 4 bases; nucleotides outside the gene matches: 2. CDR1 and CDR2 from the germline V gene are MGHRA and YSYEKL. CDR3 in amino acids: CASSSQGNQPQHF. In DNA form, the CDR3 reads TGCGCCAGCAGCTCACAGGGGAATCAGCCCCAGCATTTT.

The chain carries TRBV5-1 and TRBJ2-6; 7 bases line up with TRBD1. J gave up 2 bases and V 4 bases, and 12 bases lay outside the gene matches. The CDR3 spans 18 residues. Per the germline V gene, CDR1 is SGHRS and CDR2 is YFSETQ. CDR3 sequence (DNA): TGCGCCAGCAGCAGCTTGACAGGGTTCTGGACTGGGGCCAACGTCCTGACTTTC. Amino acids: CASSSLTGFWTGANVLTF.

The genes are TRBV18 and TRBJ1-6, with TRBD1 identical over 7 bases. Losses at the gene ends were 2 bases for V and 10 bases for J; bases not matched to a gene: 8. CDR3 length: 15 residues. From germline, CDR1 is KGHSH and CDR2 LQKENI. CDR3 coding DNA: TGTGCCAGCTCACCAGACAGGGTTGAGGGGTCACCCCTCCACTTT. Its protein is CASSPDRVEGSPLHF.

The chain uses TRBV5-1 and TRBJ2-3, with TRBD1 as a possible D gene (5 bases). V lost 0 bases, J lost 6 bases, and 20 bases lay in between. This CDR3 contains 17 residues. CDR1 and CDR2 from the germline V gene are SGHRS and YFSETQ. Written as DNA, the CDR3 is TGCGCCAGCAGCTTGGCCAGGGCGGACCTGGGGCTGGATACGCAGTATTTT. Translation gives CASSLARADLGLDTQYF.

J is TRBJ2-2 and V is TRBV28; 8 positions agree with TRBD1. The germline gives CDR1 MDHEN, CDR2 SYDVKM. The CDR3 has 14 amino acids. J lost 2 bases, V lost 6 bases, and 2 bases had no gene match. The CDR3, as DNA: TGTGCCAGCAGGGACAGGGTCAACACCGGGGAGCTGTTTTTT. Protein: CASRDRVNTGELFF.

The chain joins TRBV7-9 to TRBJ1-1; D not resolved. V was trimmed by 7 bases and J by 2 bases, leaving 14 bases between them. The CDR3 covers 14 residues. The germline V gene encodes CDR1 SEHNR and CDR2 FQNEAQ (reference sequence). The CDR3, as DNA: TGTGCCAGCAACGCACGGCAGGAAAACACTGAAGCTTTCTTT. Translating it yields CASNARQENTEAFF.

The sample holds a few counts of this clone. The chain carries TRBV5-6 and TRBJ2-1; 14 bases are a match to TRBD2. Germline CDR1 SGHDT, CDR2 YYEEEE. This CDR3 has 18 residues. The V and J ends lost 5 bases and 1 base, in that order; junction bases with no gene match: 8. CDR3 sequence: CASSWTSGGPWSYNEQFF. In DNA form, the CDR3 reads TGTGCCAGCAGTTGGACTAGCGGGGGGCCATGGTCCTACAATGAGCAGTTCTTC.

This clone was counted a single time. The chain recombines TRBV28 with TRBJ1-5, with D perhaps matching TRBD1 (6 bases). Germline CDR1 MDHEN, CDR2 SYDVKM. Trimming removed 7 bases at V and 2 bases at J, with 18 bases between. The CDR3 contains 16 residues. The CDR3 DNA is TGTGCCAGCACGTTATTGGACAGTAACGGCAATCAGCCCCAGCATTTT. Amino acids: CASTLLDSNGNQPQHF. Combining the CDR3 with reference TRBV28 and TRBJ1-5 gives the whole variable domain DVKVTQSSRYLVKRTGEKVFLECVQDMDHENMFWYRQDPGLGLRLIYFSYDVKMKEKGDIPEGYSVSREKKERFSLILESASTNQTSMYLCASTLLDSNGNQPQHFGDGTRLSIL.

The chain carries TRBV30 and TRBJ1-6; 10 bases agree with TRBD1. After removal of 4 bases from V and 8 bases from J, the junction contained 5 bases not matched to a gene. The CDR3 is 14 residues long. Germline V CDR1 and CDR2: GTSNPN, SVGIG (reference sequence). This CDR3 is CAWTTGTGDSPLHF. Here the CDR3 DNA reads TGTGCCTGGACGACCGGGACAGGGGATTCACCCCTCCACTTT.

The chain combines TRBV4-3 with TRBJ2-3; 10 positions match TRBD2. The CDR3 extends over 15 amino acids. Germline CDR1 reads LGHNA; CDR2 reads YSLEER. V shed 3 bases, J shed 2 bases, and the junction held 2 bases outside the gene matches. The DNA for the CDR3 is TGCGCCAGCAGCCAGAGCGGGGGGGACACAGATACGCAGTATTTT. Amino acid sequence: CASSQSGGDTDTQYF.

The chain recombines TRBV19 with TRBJ1-5, with a tentative D call TRBD1 (5 bases). Germline V gene sequence: CDR1 LNHDA, CDR2 SQIVND (reference sequence). CDR3 length: 12 residues. Deletions cut 8 bases from V and 6 bases from J, with 11 bases between. This CDR3 is CASGRGSQPQHF. The CDR3 DNA is TGTGCCAGTGGGAGGGGTAGTCAGCCCCAGCATTTT.

This sequence joins TRBV11-2 and TRBJ1-2; TRBD1 matches 7 bases. The germline CDR1 and CDR2 sequences are SGHAT and FQNNGV. Trimming removed 5 bases from V and 9 bases from J; junction bases left unmatched: 6. This CDR3 contains 12 residues. The CDR3 spells CASSHRDSRYTF. Written as DNA, the CDR3 is TGTGCCAGCAGCCACAGGGACAGTCGCTACACCTTC.

The rearrangement links TRBV23-1 to TRBJ2-7; possibly TRBD1 for D (5 bases). TRBV23-1 is marked as an open reading frame, function uncertain. This CDR3 region has 16 residues. The V gene lost 4 bases and the J gene lost 2 bases, with 18 bases spanning the gap. The CDR3 reads CASSLPRVGRTYEQYV. CDR3 coding DNA: TGCGCCAGCAGTCTCCCTCGGGTGGGGCGGACCTACGAGCAGTACGTC.

The chain has TRBV10-3 and TRBJ2-3; 7 bases agree with TRBD2. Germline V gene data show CDR1 as ENHRY and CDR2 as SYGVKD. V dropped 7 bases and J dropped 5; count of bases not matched to a gene: 9. The CDR3 sequence is 14 residues long. CDR3 DNA sequence: TGTGCCATCACCCAAGGACTAGAAAGAGATACGCAGTATTTT. Translation gives CAITQGLERDTQYF.

The chain recombines TRBV19 with TRBJ2-2; 9 bases match TRBD2. The germline V gene has CDR1 LNHDA and CDR2 SQIVND (reference sequence). J was trimmed by 6 bases and V by 5 bases; bases with no gene match: 4. CDR3 length equals 14 residues. The CDR3 sequence: CASSGVAGAGELFF. The CDR3 nucleotides are TGTGCCAGTAGTGGGGTAGCGGGAGCCGGGGAGCTGTTTTTT.

The genes are TRBV28 and TRBJ1-6; 9 positions agree with TRBD1. After removal of 4 bases from V and 7 bases from J, the junction contained 5 bases not matched to a gene. The CDR3 has 15 amino acids. Germline V lookup: CDR1 MDHEN, CDR2 SYDVKM. CDR3 sequence: CASSSSGTGNSPLHF. The CDR3 DNA reads as TGTGCCAGCAGTTCCTCCGGGACAGGGAATTCACCCCTCCACTTT.

This chain links TRBV5-4 with TRBJ2-3, with 10 bases aligning to TRBD2. Germline V lookup: CDR1 SGHNT, CDR2 YYREEE (reference sequence). Germline trimming cut 4 bases from V and 3 bases from J; bases unmatched to any gene: 17. This CDR3 has 19 residues. For the CDR3, the DNA is TGTGCCAGCAGCCGAGGGCTAGCGGGAGTGGTAGAGGGGACAGATACGCAGTATTTT. Protein product: CASSRGLAGVVEGTDTQYF.

This clone has just a few counts. The V call is TRBV2, the J call TRBJ2-2; unclear D gene. The ends were cut back, 7 bases at V and 0 bases at J, with 9 bases in the middle. The CDR3 is 14 amino acids. Germline V lookup: CDR1 SNHLY, CDR2 FYNNEI. In DNA form, the CDR3 reads TGTGCCAGCATCTGGCAAGCGAACACCGGGGAGCTGTTTTTT. Translation: CASIWQANTGELFF.

This clone has just one count. The chain is built from TRBV21-1 and TRBJ2-7; TRBD1 is the table's D call, not checked against the DNA. TRBV21-1 is described as a pseudogene. The CDR3 is 16 residues long. CDR3 in amino acids: CAGTAGWGDRVQEQYV. The CDR3 bases are TGTGCCGGCACAGCGGGCTGGGGAGACAGGGTGCAGGAGCAGTACGTC.

The chain recombines TRBV7-2 with TRBJ1-1; maybe TRBD1 (5 bases). The CDR3 spans 14 residues. CDR1 is SGHTA and CDR2 is FQGNSA in the germline V gene. V gave up 5 bases and J gave up 6 bases, with 16 bases separating them. CDR3: CASSQTLRAAEAFF. The CDR3 DNA sequence: TGTGCCAGCAGCCAAACTCTCAGGGCTGCTGAAGCTTTCTTT.

This clone was seen only once. The V gene is TRBV10-3, the J gene TRBJ1-6, with D possibly TRBD1 on 6 matching bases. V was shortened by 7 bases and J by 6 bases, with 16 bases between the two germline ends. Germline lookup yields CDR1 ENHRY and CDR2 SYGVKD. The CDR3 is 15 amino acids. CDR3 protein: CAINTAGAGNSPLHF. CDR3 coding DNA: TGTGCCATCAATACCGCAGGGGCGGGTAATTCACCCCTCCACTTT.

The chain recombines TRBV28 with TRBJ2-1; D possibly corresponds to TRBD2 (6 bases). Trimming took off 3 bases at V and 10 bases at J, with 16 bases between the two ends. This CDR3 comprises 14 residues. Germline CDR1 is MDHEN and CDR2 is SYDVKM. The CDR3 protein is CASSLGGQIWEQFF. The CDR3 DNA is TGTGCCAGCAGTTTGGGGGGTCAAATATGGGAGCAGTTCTTC.